Following are 28 T cell receptor beta chains from one sample sequenced in a study of control samples from healthy donors and cancer patients. Some clones are missing from TCRdb's copy, which holds only in-frame ones; the method was immunoSEQ multiplex PCR. Among 170,000 or so clones listed, about 91% were seen once. Input material: blood. The receptor set was obtained from a middle-aged woman in good health.

The chain recombines TRBV29-1 with TRBJ2-2; TRBD2 agrees at 7 bases. The CDR3 extends over 15 amino acids. V was pared by 2 bases and J by 3 bases, with 6 bases of the junction left unmatched. The V gene's germline CDR1 is SQVTM and CDR2 ANQGSEA. CDR3 loop: CSVELASGYTGELFF. The CDR3, as DNA: TGCAGCGTTGAATTGGCTAGCGGATACACCGGGGAGCTGTTTTTT.

The V call is TRBV5-1, the J call TRBJ2-5, with 10 bases that match TRBD2. This CDR3 is built from 17 residues. In germline, CDR1 is SGHRS, CDR2 YFSETQ. V lost 6 bases, J lost 1 base, and 12 bases stayed unmatched. This CDR3 reads CASNPGLAGGAQETQYF. The CDR3 region has the DNA TGCGCCAGCAACCCGGGATTAGCGGGGGGAGCCCAAGAGACCCAGTACTTC.

This clone occurred once. V usage is TRBV25-1 and J usage is TRBJ1-5; tentatively, D is TRBD1 (5 bases). Germline CDR1 MGHDK, CDR2 SYGVNS. The CDR3 has 14 amino acids. Trimming shortened V by 6 bases and J by 5 bases, and 14 bases separated the two germline ends. The CDR3 region is CASSRPGRDQPQHF. Written as DNA, the CDR3 is TGTGCCAGCAGCCGCCCGGGGCGAGATCAGCCCCAGCATTTT.

The J gene is TRBJ2-3, the V gene TRBV20-1; D is possibly TRBD1 or TRBD2 (5 bases each). V lost 8 bases and J 5 bases, leaving 8 bases between the germline ends. The CDR3 is 10 amino acids. Germline CDR1 and CDR2: DFQATT and SNEGSKA (reference sequence). CDR3 loop: CSWDGDTQYF. The CDR3 DNA follows: TGCAGTTGGGACGGAGATACGCAGTATTTT.

The V and J genes are TRBV6-4 and TRBJ2-3; tentatively, D is TRBD2 (7 bases). This CDR3 has 14 amino acids. Per the germline V gene, CDR1 is MRHNA and CDR2 is SNTAGT. V lost 5 bases, J lost 2 bases, and 11 bases lay in between. CDR3 bases: TGTGCCAGCAGTTTGGCGGGGGCCACAGATACGCAGTATTTT. This translates into CASSLAGATDTQYF.

The J gene is TRBJ2-7, the V gene TRBV6-5, with D perhaps TRBD2 (6 bases). The CDR3 is 15 amino acids. V was trimmed by 0 bases and J by 1 base, leaving 10 bases between them. Germline lookup yields CDR1 MNHEY and CDR2 SVGAGI. This chain's CDR3 is CASSYSLRGSYEQYF. CDR3 nucleotides: TGTGCCAGCAGTTACTCGCTTCGGGGGTCCTACGAGCAGTACTTC.

The chain links TRBV4-1 to TRBJ2-1; D gene unclear. This CDR3 is built from 15 residues. The germline V gene encodes CDR1 MGHRA and CDR2 YSYEKL. Trimming removed 2 bases from V and 0 bases from J, with 8 bases in between. The DNA for the CDR3 is TGCGCCAGCAGCCAAACGGTGGGCTCCTACAATGAGCAGTTCTTC. It is translated as CASSQTVGSYNEQFF.

The genes are TRBV7-9 and TRBJ1-3; 10 bases fit TRBD1. Germline V CDR1 and CDR2: SEHNR, FQNEAQ (reference sequence). CDR3 length equals 16 residues. The trim removed 4 bases at V and 3 bases at J, leaving 6 bases unmatched. The CDR3 reads CASSSPGQGIGNTIYF. In DNA, the CDR3 is TGTGCCAGCAGCTCTCCGGGACAGGGGATTGGAAACACCATATATTTT.

This chain connects TRBV4-1 to TRBJ1-1, with D unclear. Germline CDR1 is MGHRA and CDR2 is YSYEKL. The CDR3 totals 14 residues. V was cut by 3 bases and J by 5 bases, with 13 bases left in between. Here the CDR3 DNA reads TGCGCCAGCAGCCAGGCAGAGGTTTGGACTGAAGCTTTCTTT. Encoded protein: CASSQAEVWTEAFF.

The V call is TRBV7-9, the J call TRBJ1-5, with 7 nucleotides matching TRBD1. This CDR3 is 14 amino acids long. The ends lost 3 bases at V and 3 bases at J; junction bases unmatched: 2. In germline, CDR1 is SEHNR, CDR2 FQNEAQ (reference sequence). The DNA for the CDR3 is TGTGCCAGCAGCTTCGGACAGGTCAATCAGCCCCAGCATTTT. Encoded protein: CASSFGQVNQPQHF. Full variable domain (missing parts from reference TRBV7-9 and TRBJ1-5): DTGVSQNPRHKITKRGQNVTFRCDPISEHNRLYWYRQTLGQGPEFLTYFQNEAQLEKSRLLSDRFSAERPKGSFSTLEIQRTEQGDSAMYLCASSFGQVNQPQHFGDGTRLSIL.

The chain employs TRBV21-1 and TRBJ1-1. TRBV21-1 is noted as a pseudogene. The CDR3 extends over 17 amino acids. CDR3 region: CASSKHLQKGMNTEAFF. CDR3 in DNA: TGTGCCAGCAGCAAGCACCTCCAGAAGGGCATGAACACTGAAGCTTTCTTT.

V gene TRBV12-3 or TRBV12-4 combines with J gene TRBJ1-1, with D possibly TRBD1 on 5 matching bases. This CDR3 has 12 residues. V was cut by 7 bases and J by 5 bases, with 11 bases left in between. The CDR3: CASTLGGTEAFF. Written as DNA, the CDR3 is TGTGCCAGCACCCTTGGGGGAACTGAAGCTTTCTTT.

This chain uses TRBV10-2 with TRBJ2-3; D unresolved. This CDR3 spans 13 amino acids. Germline CDR1 and CDR2: WSHSY and SAAADI. The V and J ends lost 3 bases and 4 bases respectively, with 8 bases between them. CDR3 DNA sequence: TGCGCCAGCAGTGATGGGTCACCAGATACGCAGTATTTT. Its translation: CASSDGSPDTQYF.

The chain has TRBV14 and TRBJ2-7; D uncertain. Trimming shortened V by 3 bases and J by 4 bases, and 10 bases separated the two germline ends. The CDR3 loop spans 13 amino acids. CDR1 and CDR2 (germline): SGHDN, FVKESK. CDR3 sequence reads: CASSHSNLYEQYF. In DNA form, the CDR3 reads TGTGCCAGCAGCCACTCTAATCTATACGAGCAGTACTTC.

This chain links TRBV5-4 with TRBJ1-2, with TRBD1 identical over 9 bases. There are 14 residues in the CDR3. Germline V gives CDR1 SGHNT, CDR2 YYREEE (reference sequence). Trimming cost V 3 bases and J 5 bases; bases outside gene matches: 5. CDR3 bases: TGTGCCAGCAGCTCCGACAGGGGGTTATATGGCTACACCTTC. It yields the protein CASSSDRGLYGYTF. Using reference TRBV5-4 and TRBJ1-2 for the parts outside the CDR3, the full variable domain is ETGVTQSPTHLIKTRGQQVTLRCSSQSGHNTVSWYQQALGQGPQFIFQYYREEENGRGNFPPRFSGLQFPNYSSELNVNALELDDSALYLCASSSDRGLYGYTFGSGTRLTVV.

The chain links TRBV7-2 to TRBJ1-1, with TRBD1 as a possible D gene (5 bases). The germline V gene encodes CDR1 SGHTA and CDR2 FQGNSA. The CDR3 consists of 13 residues. Trimming removed 2 bases from V and 4 bases from J, with 8 bases in between. CDR3 coding DNA: TGTGCCAGCAGCTTAAATGGGGGCACTGAAGCTTTCTTT. It translates to CASSLNGGTEAFF.

V gene TRBV14 combines with J gene TRBJ1-5; D not certain. V lost 1 base to trimming and J lost 7 bases, with 8 bases between them. Germline loops: CDR1 SGHDN, CDR2 FVKESK. The length of the CDR3 is 13 residues. The CDR3 loop reads CASSQGLNQPQHF. CDR3 coding DNA: TGTGCCAGCAGCCAAGGGCTAAACCAGCCCCAGCATTTT.

This clone was recorded only once. The chain has TRBV2 and TRBJ2-5, with 7 bases aligning to TRBD1. This CDR3 spans 14 amino acids. V shed 6 bases, J shed 3 bases, and the junction held 7 bases outside the gene matches. Per germline, CDR1 SNHLY and CDR2 FYNNEI. DNA of the CDR3: TGTGCCAGCAGACCTAGGACAGGAAAAGAGACCCAGTACTTC. This sequence encodes CASRPRTGKETQYF.

The chain employs TRBV5-1 and TRBJ2-7; 10 bases are shared with TRBD1. Looked up from germline, CDR1 is SGHRS and CDR2 is YFSETQ. V dropped 4 bases and J dropped 6; count of bases not matched to a gene: 10. The CDR3 covers 15 residues. Here the CDR3 DNA reads TGCGCCAGCAGCCCTCTCGGGACAGGGGTGGGCGAGCAGTACTTC. Translated, it gives CASSPLGTGVGEQYF.

The rearrangement links TRBV6-5 to TRBJ1-2, with D uncertain. CDR1 and CDR2 (germline): MNHEY, SVGAGI. Between the trimmed V and J ends, which lost 2 bases and 7 bases, there was a span of 14 bases. This CDR3 is 14 amino acids long. CDR3: CASSYAGLRGGYTF. CDR3 DNA: TGTGCCAGCAGTTACGCGGGCCTCAGAGGTGGCTACACCTTC.

This clone has only a few counts. CDR3 sequence reads: CASSQDGQPNTEAFF. The CDR3 region has the DNA TGTGCCAGCAGCCAAGATGGACAGCCGAACACTGAAGCTTTCTTT. This chain links TRBV3-1 (or the pseudogene TRBV3-2) with TRBJ1-1, with D possibly being TRBD1 (6 bases). Trimming removed 0 bases from V and 1 base from J, with 9 bases in between. Germline V gene data show CDR1 as LGHDT and CDR2 as YNNKEL (reference sequence). CDR3 length: 15 amino acids.

V gene TRBV9 combines with J gene TRBJ2-1, with 10 bases fitting TRBD2. Germline V gives CDR1 SGDLS, CDR2 YYNGEE. Losses at the gene ends were 5 bases for V and 6 bases for J; bases not matched to a gene: 5. The CDR3 sequence is 14 residues long. The CDR3 DNA reads as TGTGCCAGCAGTCAACTAGCGGGGAGCAATGAGCAGTTCTTC. It is translated as CASSQLAGSNEQFF. Full variable domain (outside the CDR3, taken from reference TRBV9 and TRBJ2-1): DSGVTQTPKHLITATGQRVTLRCSPRSGDLSVYWYQQSLDQGLQFLIQYYNGEERAKGNILERFSAQQFPDLHSELNLSSLELGDSALYFCASSQLAGSNEQFFGPGTRLTVL.

This chain joins TRBV7-9 and TRBJ1-2; D remains ambiguous. The CDR3 runs to 11 residues. Germline V gene sequence: CDR1 SEHNR, CDR2 FQNEAQ (reference sequence). Trimming shortened V by 1 base and J by 7 bases, and 4 bases separated the two germline ends. In nucleotides, the CDR3 is TGTGCCAGCAGCTTAGGGCGTGGCTACACCTTC. This encodes CASSLGRGYTF.

The V gene is TRBV19, the J gene TRBJ1-1; D might be TRBD1 (5 bases). Germline V gives CDR1 LNHDA, CDR2 SQIVND (reference sequence). CDR3 length equals 18 residues. V lost 4 bases and J lost 3, with 24 bases in between. DNA for the CDR3: TGTGCCAGTAGTAACCCGCGAGGATGGGGGAGATTGGACACTGAAGCTTTCTTT. This gives the protein CASSNPRGWGRLDTEAFF. Variable domain in full (rest from reference TRBV19 and TRBJ1-1): DGGITQSPKYLFRKEGQNVTLSCEQNLNHDAMYWYRQDPGQGLRLIYYSQIVNDFQKGDIAEGYSVSREKKESFPLTVTSAQKNPTAFYLCASSNPRGWGRLDTEAFFGQGTRLTVV.

The gene calls are TRBV5-1 and TRBJ2-6, with D perhaps TRBD1 (5 bases). Between the trimmed V and J ends, which lost 4 bases and 1 base, there was a span of 15 bases. This CDR3 has 17 amino acids. Germline V CDR1 and CDR2: SGHRS, YFSETQ. CDR3 in DNA: TGCGCCAGCAGCACTACAGGATACTTATCTGGGGCCAACGTCCTGACTTTC. Protein product: CASSTTGYLSGANVLTF.

This clone appeared a single time. V and J are TRBV2 and TRBJ2-1; 11 bases agree with TRBD1. The CDR3 consists of 15 residues. Germline values: CDR1 SNHLY, CDR2 FYNNEI. The ends lost 6 bases at V and 8 bases at J; junction bases unmatched: 9. The CDR3: CASRVWTGGVDEQFF. In nucleotides, the CDR3 is TGTGCCAGCAGGGTCTGGACAGGGGGCGTCGATGAGCAGTTCTTC.

This chain uses TRBV6-2 or TRBV6-3 with TRBJ1-5; unclear D gene. V lost 0 bases to trimming and J lost 4 bases, with 10 bases between them. The CDR3 consists of 15 residues. Germline loops: CDR1 MNHEY, CDR2 SVGEGT. The CDR3 nucleotides read TGTGCCAGCAGTTACTCGTTACAGAAAAATCAGCCCCAGCATTTT. Amino acids: CASSYSLQKNQPQHF.

The rearrangement joins TRBV2 to TRBJ2-3; possibly TRBD1 for D (5 bases). Trimming shortened V by 5 bases and J by 0 bases, and 15 bases separated the two germline ends. The CDR3 length is 16 residues. Germline V gene sequence: CDR1 SNHLY, CDR2 FYNNEI. DNA of the CDR3: TGTGCCAGCAGTCCAATCCCCAGGGATAGCACAGATACGCAGTATTTT. This codes for CASSPIPRDSTDTQYF.